This is a list of T cell receptor beta chains from one sample in a study of shared clonotypes between healthy human individuals. Clones were read by immunoSEQ multiplex PCR, and TCRdb kept only the in-frame ones, dropping some. The sample has 850,000 to 1,100,000 clones; approximately 77% are singletons. The sequenced material came from memory CD4+ T cells from PBMCs. The receptor set was obtained from a man in his late teens or twenties in good health. Some clones in this sample may be carry-over from other donors' samples. CDR3s include the opening cysteine and the closing phenylalanine or tryptophan. D genes are given only for firm matches. Expanded clones get a size class; other rows say once, few or many, or leave the size out.

clone size: NA
V gene: TRBV7-7
D gene: NA
J gene: TRBJ2-3
CDR3 protein: CASSLDFTDTQYF
CDR3 DNA: TGTGCCAGCAGCTTAGATTTTACAGATACGCAGTATTTT

clone size: NA
V gene: TRBV5-8
D gene: NA
J gene: TRBJ2-3
CDR3 protein: CASSFNSLATVTQYF
CDR3 DNA: TGTGCCAGCAGCTTTAATTCGCTGGCAACGGTTACGCAGTATTTT

clone size: NA
V gene: TRBV10-3
D gene: NA
J gene: TRBJ1-1
CDR3 protein: CAISESDTHTEAFF
CDR3 DNA: TGTGCCATCAGTGAGTCGGACACACACACTGAAGCTTTCTTT

clone size: NA
V gene: TRBV7-2
D gene: NA
J gene: TRBJ1-5
CDR3 protein: CASSSRPWEPQHF
CDR3 DNA: TGTGCCAGCAGCTCCCGGCCCTGGGAGCCCCAGCATTTT

clone size: few
V gene: TRBV6-1
D gene: TRBD2
J gene: TRBJ2-3
CDR3 protein: CASSGFGTITDTQYF
CDR3 DNA: TGTGCCAGCAGTGGCTTCGGGACTATCACAGATACGCAGTATTTT

clone size: few
V gene: TRBV9
D gene: NA
J gene: TRBJ1-1
CDR3 protein: CASSVTGLNTEAFF
CDR3 DNA: TGTGCCAGCAGCGTTACAGGGTTGAACACTGAAGCTTTCTTT

clone size: NA
V gene: TRBV28
D gene: NA
J gene: TRBJ2-2
CDR3 protein: CASGLLGPGELFF
CDR3 DNA: TGTGCCAGCGGGCTTTTGGGGCCCGGGGAGCTGTTTTTT

clone size: NA
V gene: TRBV5-1
D gene: NA
J gene: TRBJ2-7
CDR3 protein: CASSVARRGQPYEQYF
CDR3 DNA: TGCGCCAGCAGCGTGGCAAGACGCGGGCAGCCCTACGAGCAGTACTTC

clone size: NA
V gene: TRBV9
D gene: NA
J gene: TRBJ2-5
CDR3 protein: CASSVEPTETQYF
CDR3 DNA: TGTGCCAGCAGCGTAGAACCCACAGAGACCCAGTACTTC

clone size: once
V gene: TRBV28
D gene: TRBD2
J gene: TRBJ2-7
CDR3 protein: CASSNYLIRRGRAYEQYF
CDR3 DNA: TGTGCCAGCAGTAACTACCTCATAAGACGCGGGAGGGCCTACGAGCAGTACTTC

clone size: NA
V gene: TRBV6-1
D gene: NA
J gene: TRBJ2-2
CDR3 protein: CASWGRTTNTGELFF
CDR3 DNA: TGTGCCAGTTGGGGGCGGACTACGAACACCGGGGAGCTGTTTTTT

clone size: NA
V gene: TRBV6-1
D gene: NA
J gene: TRBJ2-5
CDR3 protein: CASSKQGPETQYF
CDR3 DNA: TGTGCCAGCAGTAAACAGGGTCCGGAGACCCAGTACTTC

clone size: NA
V gene: TRBV6-5
D gene: NA
J gene: TRBJ1-2
CDR3 protein: CASSYGRGHYGYTF
CDR3 DNA: TGTGCCAGCAGTTACGGTCGGGGGCACTATGGCTACACCTTC

clone size: NA
V gene: TRBV5-6
D gene: TRBD1
J gene: TRBJ2-7
CDR3 protein: CASSTKQGALYEQYF
CDR3 DNA: TGTGCCAGCAGCACCAAACAGGGGGCCCTCTACGAGCAGTACTTC

clone size: NA
V gene: TRBV7-2
D gene: NA
J gene: TRBJ1-3
CDR3 protein: CASSLAKSRNTIYF
CDR3 DNA: TGTGCCAGCAGCTTAGCGAAATCGAGAAACACCATATATTTT

clone size: many
V gene: TRBV28
D gene: NA
J gene: TRBJ1-3
CDR3 protein: CASSSPTFTLSGNTIYF
CDR3 DNA: TGTGCCAGCAGTTCGCCCACTTTTACGTTATCTGGAAACACCATATATTTT

clone size: NA
V gene: TRBV6-5
D gene: NA
J gene: TRBJ1-4
CDR3 protein: CASSPGPPEKLFF
CDR3 DNA: TGTGCCAGCAGCCCCGGACCTCCCGAAAAACTGTTTTTT

clone size: few
V gene: TRBV27
D gene: NA
J gene: TRBJ2-4
CDR3 protein: CAIPDIAENIQYF
CDR3 DNA: TGTGCCATCCCGGACATCGCCGAAAACATTCAGTACTTC

clone size: once
V gene: TRBV4-2
D gene: NA
J gene: TRBJ2-3
CDR3 protein: CASSLSSSTDTQYF
CDR3 DNA: TGTGCCAGCAGCCTTAGCAGTAGCACAGATACGCAGTATTTT

clone size: NA
V gene: TRBV15
D gene: TRBD2
J gene: TRBJ2-7
CDR3 protein: CATSRDWLAGDEQYF
CDR3 DNA: TGTGCCACCAGCAGAGATTGGCTAGCGGGGGACGAGCAGTACTTC

clone size: NA
V gene: TRBV6-5
D gene: NA
J gene: TRBJ2-7
CDR3 protein: CASSYSRGYEQYF
CDR3 DNA: TGTGCCAGCAGTTACTCGAGGGGATACGAGCAGTACTTC

clone size: NA
V gene: TRBV7-2
D gene: TRBD1
J gene: TRBJ2-7
CDR3 protein: CASSLYWDSPYEQYF
CDR3 DNA: TGTGCCAGCAGCTTATATTGGGACAGCCCCTACGAGCAGTACTTC

clone size: once
V gene: TRBV9
D gene: NA
J gene: TRBJ2-1
CDR3 protein: CASSPRPGQSSYNEQFF
CDR3 DNA: TGTGCCAGCAGCCCACGACCCGGACAGAGCTCCTACAATGAGCAGTTCTTC

clone size: NA
V gene: TRBV6-1
D gene: NA
J gene: TRBJ1-5
CDR3 protein: CASSRSVRDGQPQHF
CDR3 DNA: TGTGCCAGCAGCCGCTCGGTTAGGGACGGACAGCCCCAGCATTTT

clone size: few
V gene: TRBV19
D gene: NA
J gene: TRBJ1-5
CDR3 protein: CASSTGQNSNQPQHF
CDR3 DNA: TGTGCCAGTAGTACCGGACAGAATAGCAATCAGCCCCAGCATTTT

clone size: NA
V gene: TRBV25-1
D gene: TRBD2
J gene: TRBJ2-7
CDR3 protein: CASSGLATSVSYEQYF
CDR3 DNA: TGTGCCAGCTCCGGTCTGGCGACTAGCGTGTCCTACGAGCAGTACTTC

clone size: NA
V gene: TRBV6-5
D gene: NA
J gene: TRBJ2-6
CDR3 protein: CASSWGDSGANVLTF
CDR3 DNA: TGTGCCAGCAGTTGGGGGGACTCTGGGGCCAACGTCCTGACTTTC

clone size: NA
V gene: TRBV7-2
D gene: TRBD2
J gene: TRBJ2-1
CDR3 protein: CASSLEGGSYNEQFF
CDR3 DNA: TGTGCCAGCAGCTTAGAAGGCGGGAGCTACAATGAGCAGTTCTTC